This T cell receptor beta chain was identified in a study of blood T cells in healthy people across ages. This clonotype was recorded a few times. Individuals who donated were healthy Caucasians from Russia aged roughly 6 to 95. For the second PCR, which ran for roughly 7 to 11 cycles, a sample-barcoded 5' primer and a J-beta primer mix were used. Template switching added a 12-random-nucleotide identifier to every cDNA molecule. All samples yielded 3 million or more CDR3-containing paired-end reads. TCRdb analysed the 5' RACE reads with MiXCR anew, one entry per CDR3 protein. The data hold approximately 680,000 distinct CDR3 sequences, with roughly 32% observed a single time. Trimming cost V 4 bases and J 1 base, with 10 bases left between them. The length of the CDR3 is 13 residues. The germline V gene has CDR1 SQVTM and CDR2 ANQGSEA.

This clonotype was sampled from a woman at least 80 years old in good health. The source material was blood. V is TRBV29-1 and J is TRBJ1-1, with D perhaps TRBD1 (5 bases). CDR3: CSVGGTGNTEAFF. CDR3 nucleotides: TGCAGCGTTGGTGGGACGGGGAACACTGAAGCTTTCTTT.